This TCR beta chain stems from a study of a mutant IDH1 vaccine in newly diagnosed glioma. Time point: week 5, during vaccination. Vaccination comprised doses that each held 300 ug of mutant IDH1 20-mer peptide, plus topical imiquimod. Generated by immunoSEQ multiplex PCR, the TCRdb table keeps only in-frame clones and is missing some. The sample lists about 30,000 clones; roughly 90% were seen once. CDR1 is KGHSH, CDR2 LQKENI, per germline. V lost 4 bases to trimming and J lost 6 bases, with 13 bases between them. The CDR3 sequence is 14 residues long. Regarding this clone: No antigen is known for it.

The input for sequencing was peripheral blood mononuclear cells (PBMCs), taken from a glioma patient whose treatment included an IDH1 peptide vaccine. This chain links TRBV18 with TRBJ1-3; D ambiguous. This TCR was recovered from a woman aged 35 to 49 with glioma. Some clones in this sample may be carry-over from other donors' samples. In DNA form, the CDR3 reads TGTGCCAGCTCACTCCTGGGAGCGGAAAACACCATATATTTT. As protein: CASSLLGAENTIYF.